A selection of T cell receptor beta chains follows, all from one sample in a study of T cell repertoires in cytomegalovirus infection. Their antigen targets remain unknown. From the reads, TCRdb called clonotypes with MiXCR, one entry per CDR3 protein. The sample comprises around 900,000 distinct CDR3 sequences, around 29% of which are singletons, and about 14% rests with the top ten. Sample: cultured CD8+ T cells from PBMCs, taken from culture after CMV antigen stimulation. The source of these receptors is a human donor in good health (CMV status not recorded). Some clones in this sample may be carry-over from other donors' samples. Both conserved end residues are part of each CDR3. The D gene is left open where the match is weak. Size is omitted from some rows. Given values are once, few, many or a class for expanded clones.

J,D,size,V,CDR3,DNA
TRBJ2-1,TRBD2,.,TRBV27,CASSSLLAGGLDEQFF,TGTGCCAGCAGTTCCCTACTAGCGGGGGGGCTCGATGAGCAGTTCTTC
TRBJ2-4,.,.,TRBV4-1,CASSQDQTQGGKNIQYF,TGCGCCAGCAGCCAAGACCAGACACAGGGAGGCAAAAACATTCAGTACTTC
TRBJ1-5,.,.,TRBV3-1,CASSQDLVKVGQPQHF,TGTGCCAGCAGCCAAGATCTCGTGAAGGTTGGTCAGCCCCAGCATTTT
TRBJ2-5,.,.,TRBV12-5,CASGPSGGSQETQYF,TGTGCTAGTGGTCCTTCCGGTGGATCCCAAGAGACCCAGTACTTC
TRBJ1-2,.,few,TRBV27,CASVGEDWYGYTF,TGTGCCAGCGTGGGGGAAGATTGGTATGGCTACACCTTC
TRBJ2-1,.,.,TRBV28,CASSRVSAAAGHSSYNEQFF,TGTGCCAGCAGTCGTGTTTCGGCAGCCGCTGGGCACAGCTCCTACAATGAGCAGTTCTTC
TRBJ2-4,TRBD1,few,TRBV19,CASSRRQGANIQYF,TGTGCCAGTAGTAGACGACAGGGTGCAAACATTCAGTACTTC
TRBJ2-3,TRBD2,.,TRBV28,CASSSPGLGADTQYF,TGTGCCAGCAGTTCCCCAGGACTAGGGGCAGATACGCAGTATTTT
TRBJ1-1,.,few,TRBV7-8,CASSEYTGDTEAFF,TGTGCCAGCAGCGAATACACGGGAGACACTGAAGCTTTCTTT
TRBJ2-3,TRBD2,.,TRBV28,CASSSRLAGGHGGTDTQYF,TGTGCCAGCAGTTCAAGACTAGCGGGGGGGCACGGTGGCACAGATACGCAGTATTTT
TRBJ2-1,TRBD2,.,TRBV27,CASSLFQVRLALNEQFF,TGTGCCAGCAGTTTATTCCAGGTGCGACTAGCTCTCAATGAGCAGTTCTTC
TRBJ1-3,TRBD1,.,TRBV11-2,CASSLWDRAYSGNTIYF,TGTGCCAGCAGCTTATGGGACAGGGCCTACTCTGGAAACACCATATATTTT
TRBJ2-7,.,few,TRBV12-5,CASGLDSLGEKNYEQYF,TGTGCTAGTGGTTTGGATTCCCTCGGAGAGAAAAACTACGAGCAGTACTTC
TRBJ1-2,.,many,TRBV12-3/TRBV12-4,CASSLAGGPPIYGYTF,TGTGCCAGCAGTTTAGCGGGGGGACCCCCGATCTATGGCTACACCTTC
TRBJ1-2,TRBD1,.,TRBV28,CTTSIGTANYGYTF,TGCACTACTTCAATCGGGACAGCTAACTATGGCTACACCTTC
TRBJ2-2,.,.,TRBV15,CATSRSGVSGELFF,TGTGCCACCAGCAGATCGGGGGTATCCGGGGAGCTGTTTTTT
TRBJ2-1,TRBD1,.,TRBV20-1,CSATRQGSSYNEQFF,TGCAGTGCAACACGACAGGGTAGCTCCTACAATGAGCAGTTCTTC
TRBJ2-7,TRBD1,.,TRBV27,CASSLRDSYEQYF,TGTGCCAGCAGTTTACGGGACAGCTACGAGCAGTACTTC
TRBJ1-1,.,.,TRBV7-9,CASTEGGDTEAFF,TGTGCCAGCACCGAGGGGGGGGACACTGAAGCTTTCTTT
TRBJ1-5,.,.,TRBV19,CASSSLGMAGNQPQHF,TGTGCCAGTTCAAGCCTAGGGATGGCAGGTAATCAGCCCCAGCATTTT
TRBJ1-2,TRBD1,.,TRBV6-2/TRBV6-3,CASSFKPGQDPLGYTF,TGTGCCAGCAGTTTTAAACCGGGACAGGATCCTTTAGGCTACACCTTC
TRBJ2-7,.,.,TRBV11-2,CASSLDWTAYEQYF,TGTGCCAGCAGCTTAGACTGGACAGCCTACGAGCAGTACTTC
TRBJ2-1,.,once,TRBV13,CASSLVFQDSSYNEQFF,TGTGCCAGCAGCTTAGTATTCCAGGACAGCTCCTACAATGAGCAGTTCTTC
TRBJ2-7,TRBD2,.,TRBV5-6,CASSFELADIYEQYF,TGTGCCAGCAGCTTTGAACTAGCGGATATCTACGAGCAGTACTTC
TRBJ2-3,TRBD2,once,TRBV27,CASSLTSVLSADTQYF,TGTGCCAGCAGTTTAACTAGCGTACTATCGGCAGATACGCAGTATTTT
TRBJ2-1,TRBD1,.,TRBV7-3,CASSLEGQGSNGQFF,TGTGCCAGCAGCTTAGAAGGACAGGGGAGCAATGGGCAGTTCTTC
TRBJ2-7,TRBD1,many,TRBV6-1,CASSGRFVGTGIASLHEQYF,TGTGCCAGCAGTGGTCGGTTCGTTGGGACAGGGATTGCGTCGCTCCACGAGCAGTACTTC
TRBJ2-3,.,once,TRBV20-1,CSARDDRVSTDTQYF,TGCAGTGCTAGAGATGACAGAGTTAGCACAGATACGCAGTATTTT
TRBJ1-5,TRBD1,.,TRBV15,CATGGDRVANQPQHF,TGTGCCACCGGGGGAGACAGGGTTGCCAATCAGCCCCAGCATTTT
TRBJ2-7,TRBD2,few,TRBV4-1,CASSQVSGVGEQYF,TGCGCCAGCAGCCAAGTTAGCGGGGTCGGGGAGCAGTACTTC
TRBJ1-1,.,few,TRBV7-9,CASGGGRTAPEAFF,TGTGCCAGCGGTGGGGGGAGGACTGCTCCTGAAGCTTTCTTT
TRBJ2-2,.,.,TRBV3-1,CASSHRLGTGELFF,TGTGCCAGCAGCCACCGCTTGGGAACCGGGGAGCTGTTTTTT
TRBJ2-1,.,few,TRBV7-9,CASSSLDHKGNGQFF,TGTGCCAGCAGCTCTCTAGATCACAAGGGAAATGGGCAGTTCTTC
TRBJ1-1,TRBD1,many,TRBV7-2,CASSPPGTGWNTEAFF,TGTGCCAGCAGCCCACCCGGGACAGGCTGGAACACTGAAGCTTTCTTT
TRBJ1-1,.,many,TRBV7-2,CASSLYSGGGSNTEAFF,TGTGCCAGCAGCTTATATTCCGGAGGAGGATCGAACACTGAAGCTTTCTTT
TRBJ1-2,.,few,TRBV6-2/TRBV6-3,CASINENGPFYGYTF,TGTGCCAGCATTAACGAAAACGGGCCGTTCTATGGCTACACCTTC
TRBJ2-1,.,few,TRBV20-1,CSARDHRLLTSYNEQFF,TGCAGTGCTAGAGATCATCGGCTCCTCACTTCCTACAATGAGCAGTTCTTC
TRBJ2-1,.,many,TRBV7-6,CASSSGRSSYNEQFF,TGTGCCAGCAGCTCCGGACGGTCCTCCTACAATGAGCAGTTCTTC
TRBJ2-1,TRBD2,few,TRBV6-2/TRBV6-3,CASTDWSAGVEQFF,TGTGCCAGCACCGATTGGTCGGCGGGGGTTGAGCAGTTCTTC
TRBJ1-1,.,few,TRBV7-9,CAGDYKDTEAFF,TGTGCCGGCGATTACAAGGACACTGAAGCTTTCTTT
TRBJ2-5,.,once,TRBV7-6,CASSHTSPGTQYF,TGTGCCAGCAGCCACACATCACCGGGGACCCAGTACTTC
TRBJ1-2,TRBD1,.,TRBV10-3,CAISNGTANYGYPF,TGTGCCATCAGTAATGGGACAGCTAACTATGGCTACCCCTTC
TRBJ2-1,.,.,TRBV10-1,CASSESELVSSYNEQFF,TGCGCCAGCAGTGAGTCTGAACTCGTGAGCTCCTACAATGAGCAGTTCTTC
TRBJ1-2,.,few,TRBV6-2/TRBV6-3,CASSYSSADLYGYTF,TGTGCCAGCAGTTACTCGTCGGCGGATCTCTATGGCTACACCTTC
TRBJ1-2,TRBD1,.,TRBV10-3,CAISEATGGRANYGYTF,TGTGCCATCAGTGAGGCGACAGGGGGCAGAGCTAACTATGGCTACACCTTC
TRBJ2-2,.,few,TRBV4-3,CASSQDSQGAGELFF,TGCGCCAGCAGCCAAGATTCCCAGGGTGCCGGGGAGCTGTTTTTT
TRBJ1-2,.,.,TRBV6-5,CASSYSGRTYGYTF,TGTGCCAGCAGTTACTCAGGGCGGACCTATGGCTACACCTTC
TRBJ1-1,.,.,TRBV7-9,CASSFGQRAFF,TGTGCCAGCAGCTTCGGACAGCGAGCTTTCTTT
TRBJ2-7,.,.,TRBV27,CASFLSGGPGRLLYEQYF,TGTGCCAGCTTCCTTTCTGGGGGCCCCGGACGTCTACTCTACGAGCAGTACTTC
TRBJ1-2,.,.,TRBV6-5,CASSYSIYTMPNYGYTF,TGTGCCAGCAGTTACTCGATTTATACAATGCCTAACTATGGCTACACCTTC
TRBJ2-2,TRBD2,many,TRBV9,CASSLRGLAAPNTGELFF,TGTGCCAGCAGCCTAAGGGGACTAGCAGCACCTAACACCGGGGAGCTGTTTTTT